This T cell receptor beta chain was sequenced during a study of cytomegalovirus exposure and HLA in healthy donors. Whole-study context: A preliminary data release comprised about 85 million unique TCRs obtained from HLA-typed donors.

The PCR ran on 60 Vbeta and 13 Jbeta primers. The data were produced by immunoSEQ multiplex PCR, yet TCRdb's version contains in-frame clones alone and is incomplete. The table includes approximately 89,000 clones, 76% detected once. Findings of the study overall: Analyzed later, association rates of TCRs varied across HLA loci, with DRB1 most and HLA-C fewest.

About this clone itself: What it recognizes is unknown.

V lost 3 bases to trimming and J lost 4 bases, with 7 bases between them. The CDR3 is 12 amino acids. Germline lookup yields CDR1 SGHTA and CDR2 FQGNSA. This chain links TRBV7-2 with TRBJ2-7; D ambiguous. Sequencing used PBMCs. The TCR sequence derives from a male donor in good health and CMV-seronegative. CDR3 nucleotides: TGTGCCAGCAGCTTCCTTCCTTACGAGCAGTACTTC. Protein: CASSFLPYEQYF. Full variable domain (remainder filled in from reference TRBV7-2 and TRBJ2-7): GAGVSQSPSNKVTEKGKDVELRCDPISGHTALYWYRQSLGQGLEFLIYFQGNSAPDKSGLPSDRFSAERTGGSVSTLTIQRTQQEDSAVYLCASSFLPYEQYFGPGTRLTVT.